These T cell receptor beta chains were read from a single sample in a study of prognosis after radiotherapy for stage I lung cancer. Via MiXCR, TCRdb re-called the multiplex PCR reads, giving one row per CDR3 protein. This table has 45,000 to 60,000 distinct CDR3 sequences, roughly 36% appearing once. The sample here was PBMCs, taken before or after stereotactic body radiation therapy (not recorded which). The receptor set was obtained from a donor aged 50 or older with non-small cell lung cancer. Each CDR3 is given with its conserved first and last residue. Fields, in order: clone size, D gene, V gene, J gene, CDR3 DNA, CDR3 protein. A D gene is named only where the DNA matches it firmly. Rows give clone size only sometimes, using once, few, many, or a class for an expanded clone.

abundance: many; d_gene: .; v_gene: TRBV27; j_gene: TRBJ2-7; CDR3nt: TGTGCCAGCAGTTTAACCCTAGCGCGAACCTACGAGCAGTACTTC; CDR3aa: CASSLTLARTYEQYF
abundance: many; d_gene: TRBD1; v_gene: TRBV20-1; j_gene: TRBJ2-3; CDR3nt: TGCAGTGCCACAGCCGGGACAGGGGGAACAGATACGCAGTATTTT; CDR3aa: CSATAGTGGTDTQYF
abundance: .; d_gene: TRBD1; v_gene: TRBV7-2; j_gene: TRBJ2-3; CDR3nt: TGTGCCAGCATCTCGGGGACAGGAGCTTGCACAGATACGCAGTATTTT; CDR3aa: CASISGTGACTDTQYF
abundance: many; d_gene: .; v_gene: TRBV9; j_gene: TRBJ2-2; CDR3nt: TGTGCCAGCAGCTTCGACCTAATGCCCGGGAAGCTGTTTTTT; CDR3aa: CASSFDLMPGKLFF
abundance: many; d_gene: .; v_gene: TRBV28; j_gene: TRBJ1-6; CDR3nt: TGTGCTGGGGGAAGAGGCTCCCAGGCCCTCCACTTT; CDR3aa: CAGGRGSQALHF
abundance: many; d_gene: .; v_gene: TRBV24-1; j_gene: TRBJ2-5; CDR3nt: TGTGCCACCAGTGATTTTGGGAGAAGGCCCCAACAAGAGACCCAGTACTTC; CDR3aa: CATSDFGRRPQQETQYF
abundance: many; d_gene: .; v_gene: TRBV14; j_gene: TRBJ2-7; CDR3nt: TGTGCGAGACCCCGAGACGGCGGGAACGCCAACCTCCTCTACGAGCAGTACTTC; CDR3aa: CARPRDGGNANLLYEQYF
abundance: many; d_gene: TRBD1; v_gene: TRBV29-1; j_gene: TRBJ2-7; CDR3nt: TGCAGCGCTGTCCGGGACAGGGACCTCTTCTACGAGCAGTACTTC; CDR3aa: CSAVRDRDLFYEQYF
abundance: many; d_gene: TRBD1; v_gene: TRBV20-1; j_gene: TRBJ1-2; CDR3nt: TGCAGTGCTAGCGGAACAGGGGGCGGACGTGGCTACACCTTC; CDR3aa: CSASGTGGGRGYTF
abundance: .; d_gene: TRBD1; v_gene: TRBV2; j_gene: TRBJ1-2; CDR3nt: TGTGCCAGCAGTAAACAGGGGCCCAACTATGGCTACACCTTC; CDR3aa: CASSKQGPNYGYTF
abundance: .; d_gene: .; v_gene: TRBV7-6; j_gene: TRBJ1-4; CDR3nt: TGTGCCAGCAGCTTCGGTGTGACTAATGAAAAACTGTTTTTT; CDR3aa: CASSFGVTNEKLFF
abundance: many; d_gene: .; v_gene: TRBV2; j_gene: TRBJ2-1; CDR3nt: TGTGCCAGCAGTGAGGCGGGGACTTTATACAATGAGCAGTTCTTC; CDR3aa: CASSEAGTLYNEQFF
abundance: many; d_gene: TRBD1; v_gene: TRBV6-4; j_gene: TRBJ2-5; CDR3nt: TGTGCCAGCACCCCACCCCGGACAGGGCAAGGAGAGACCCAGTACTTC; CDR3aa: CASTPPRTGQGETQYF
abundance: .; d_gene: TRBD1; v_gene: TRBV19; j_gene: TRBJ1-5; CDR3nt: TGTGCCAGTAGTATTAGTAGGGACAGGGATCAGCCCCAGCATTTT; CDR3aa: CASSISRDRDQPQHF
abundance: many; d_gene: TRBD2; v_gene: TRBV2; j_gene: TRBJ2-5; CDR3nt: TGTGCCAGCAACCTCGGCGGGAGGGGGCAAGAGACCCAGTACTTC; CDR3aa: CASNLGGRGQETQYF
abundance: many; d_gene: TRBD1; v_gene: TRBV24-1; j_gene: TRBJ2-3; CDR3nt: TGTGCCACCAGTGACCGCAGGGGGGATACGCAGTATTTT; CDR3aa: CATSDRRGDTQYF
abundance: many; d_gene: .; v_gene: TRBV7-2; j_gene: TRBJ2-2; CDR3nt: TGTGCCAGCAGCCATCTCCCGGACACAAACACCGGGGAGCTGTTTTTT; CDR3aa: CASSHLPDTNTGELFF
abundance: many; d_gene: .; v_gene: TRBV7-2; j_gene: TRBJ2-2; CDR3nt: TGTGCTAGCACGGATCCCAACACCGGGGAGCTGTTTTTT; CDR3aa: CASTDPNTGELFF
abundance: .; d_gene: .; v_gene: TRBV7-2; j_gene: TRBJ2-2; CDR3nt: TGTGCCATCAGCTTAGCATCCGTCAGTGCCGGGGAGCTGTTTTTT; CDR3aa: CAISLASVSAGELFF
abundance: many; d_gene: .; v_gene: TRBV11-2; j_gene: TRBJ2-3; CDR3nt: TGTGCCAGCAGCTCGGGGCGAATCCCTACGCAGTATTTT; CDR3aa: CASSSGRIPTQYF
abundance: .; d_gene: .; v_gene: TRBV20-1; j_gene: TRBJ2-1; CDR3nt: TGCAGTGCTAGGGGACAGACTGGGAGGCCCACATACAATGAGCAGTTCTTC; CDR3aa: CSARGQTGRPTYNEQFF
abundance: many; d_gene: TRBD1; v_gene: TRBV5-6; j_gene: TRBJ1-5; CDR3nt: TGTGCCAGCAGCTCCCGAAGGACAGGGTATAGCAATCAGCCCCAGCATTTT; CDR3aa: CASSSRRTGYSNQPQHF
abundance: many; d_gene: .; v_gene: TRBV18; j_gene: TRBJ2-7; CDR3nt: TGTGCCAGCTCGACCGACAGTAGCTCCTACGAGCAGTACTTC; CDR3aa: CASSTDSSSYEQYF